These 28 T cell receptor beta chains share one sample of origin, sequenced in a study of blood T cell repertoires in COVID-19. Here immunoSEQ multiplex PCR was the method, and the copy in TCRdb shows in-frame clones only, minus some. The sample has 150,000 to 200,000 clones; roughly 85% are singletons. Sequencing input: peripheral blood. All receptors come from a woman aged 70 to 79 with acute or convalescent COVID-19.

This chain joins TRBV5-1 and TRBJ1-4, with a tentative D call TRBD1 (5 bases). This CDR3 has 16 amino acids. V gave up 0 bases and J gave up 0 bases, with 9 bases separating them. Germline V gives CDR1 SGHRS, CDR2 YFSETQ. CDR3 nucleotides: TGCGCCAGCAGCTTGGGCGTACAGGCAACTAATGAAAAACTGTTTTTT. Its translation: CASSLGVQATNEKLFF.

The V and J genes are TRBV30 and TRBJ2-4; D perhaps matches TRBD1 (7 bases). CDR1 is GTSNPN, CDR2 SVGIG, per germline (reference sequence). Trimming removed 2 bases at V and 0 bases at J, with 11 bases between. The CDR3 consists of 15 residues. As DNA, the CDR3 is TGTGCCTGGAGTCGGAGGGGGCAAGCCAAAAACATTCAGTACTTC. This gives the protein CAWSRRGQAKNIQYF.

This clone has a handful of counts. The V gene is TRBV19, the J gene TRBJ2-2; 7 bases fit TRBD2. Trimming removed 3 bases from V and 4 bases from J; junction bases left unmatched: 2. Germline V lookup: CDR1 LNHDA, CDR2 SQIVND (reference sequence). This CDR3 is built from 14 residues. CDR3 protein: CASSISSGTGELFF. CDR3 bases: TGTGCCAGTAGTATCTCTAGCGGCACCGGGGAGCTGTTTTTT.

The chain combines TRBV5-1 with TRBJ2-1; the match to TRBD2 covers 7 bases. J gave up 9 bases and V 4 bases, and 13 bases lay outside the gene matches. The germline V gene encodes CDR1 SGHRS and CDR2 YFSETQ. CDR3 size: 15 residues. The CDR3 protein is CASSPGGRPKSEQFF. CDR3 nucleotides: TGCGCCAGCAGCCCGGGGGGACGGCCGAAGAGTGAGCAGTTCTTC.

J is TRBJ2-3 and V is TRBV5-4; 9 bases are a match to TRBD2. The CDR3 is 16 residues long. The V segment lost 0 bases and the J segment 6 bases; nucleotides outside the gene matches: 8. Per germline, CDR1 SGHNT and CDR2 YYREEE (reference sequence). The CDR3 nucleotides are TGTGCCAGCAGCTTGGAGGGACTAGCAATCACGGATACGCAGTATTTT. Residues: CASSLEGLAITDTQYF.

The genes are TRBV19 and TRBJ1-2; weak D call: TRBD1 (6 bases). Deletions cut 4 bases from V and 4 bases from J, with 13 bases between. CDR3 length: 14 residues. The V gene's germline CDR1 is LNHDA and CDR2 SQIVND (reference sequence). CDR3 protein: CASSTDSDIYGYTF. The CDR3 nucleotides are TGTGCCAGTAGTACGGACAGTGACATCTATGGCTACACCTTC.

The rearrangement uses TRBV7-2 and TRBJ1-1; 10 positions agree with TRBD1. This CDR3 is 15 amino acids long. V lost 5 bases and J lost 3; bases outside the gene matches: 6. CDR1 and CDR2 (germline): SGHTA, FQGNSA. The CDR3 DNA reads TGTGCCAGCAGCCTCCGGACAGGGGGATACACTGAAGCTTTCTTT. Residues: CASSLRTGGYTEAFF.

The chain is built from TRBV3-1 (or the pseudogene TRBV3-2) and TRBJ2-7; 8 nucleotides line up with TRBD1. The CDR3 has 14 amino acids. V dropped 4 bases and J dropped 0; count of bases not matched to a gene: 2. Germline CDR1 reads LGHDT; CDR2 reads YNNKEL (reference sequence). The CDR3 protein is CASSRTGSSYEQYF. As DNA, the CDR3 is TGTGCCAGCAGCCGGACAGGGAGCTCCTACGAGCAGTACTTC.

The rearrangement uses TRBV27 and TRBJ2-1; TRBD2 is a possible D gene (6 bases). The V gene lost 5 bases and the J gene lost 0 bases, with 20 bases spanning the gap. This CDR3 has 18 amino acids. Germline V gene sequence: CDR1 MNHEY, CDR2 SMNVEV (reference sequence). CDR3 in DNA: TGTGCCAGCAGTCGGGTCCCGGGACTCGCAAGCTCCTACAATGAGCAGTTCTTC. Encoded protein: CASSRVPGLASSYNEQFF.

The chain couples TRBV4-1 to TRBJ2-7; 7 bases are a match to TRBD1. The CDR3 contains 15 residues. V shed 0 bases and J 4 bases; nucleotides not matched to a gene: 6. Germline assignment: CDR1 MGHRA and CDR2 YSYEKL. The CDR3 spells CASSQESQGEYEQYF. The DNA of the CDR3 is TGCGCCAGCAGCCAAGAGTCGCAGGGGGAATACGAGCAGTACTTC.

J is TRBJ1-2 and V is TRBV19; possible D gene TRBD1, 5 bases. The CDR3 contains 15 residues. The germline gives CDR1 LNHDA, CDR2 SQIVND (reference sequence). V was trimmed by 7 bases and J by 6 bases, leaving 21 bases between them. CDR3 sequence: CASKKREQVSNGYTF. CDR3 bases: TGTGCCAGTAAAAAGAGAGAACAGGTGTCCAATGGCTACACCTTC. The full variable domain, in which reference TRBV19 and TRBJ1-2 provide the parts outside the CDR3, is DGGITQSPKYLFRKEGQNVTLSCEQNLNHDAMYWYRQDPGQGLRLIYYSQIVNDFQKGDIAEGYSVSREKKESFPLTVTSAQKNPTAFYLCASKKREQVSNGYTFGSGTRLTVV.

The chain has TRBV5-1 and TRBJ2-5, with TRBD2 identical over 8 bases. The CDR3 totals 14 residues. Germline CDR1 is SGHRS and CDR2 is YFSETQ. V dropped 3 bases and J dropped 2; count of bases not matched to a gene: 3. In nucleotides, the CDR3 is TGCGCCAGCAGCTACGGGAGGGGGCAAGAGACCCAGTACTTC. Translation gives CASSYGRGQETQYF. The variable domain in full, with the rest retrieved from reference TRBV5-1 and TRBJ2-5, is KAGVTQTPRYLIKTRGQQVTLSCSPISGHRSVSWYQQTPGQGLQFLFEYFSETQRNKGNFPGRFSGRQFSNSRSEMNVSTLELGDSALYLCASSYGRGQETQYFGPGTRLLVL.

V and J are TRBV7-3 and TRBJ2-2, with 12 positions matching TRBD1. Germline V CDR1 and CDR2: SGHTA, FQGTGA. The CDR3 is 15 amino acids. Germline trimming cut 5 bases from V and 9 bases from J; bases unmatched to any gene: 7. In DNA form, the CDR3 reads TGTGCCAGCAGCCCCGGGACAGGGGGCTCCCGGGAGCTGTTTTTT. This translates into CASSPGTGGSRELFF.

The chain recombines TRBV3-1 (or the pseudogene TRBV3-2) with TRBJ1-1; D gene unclear. CDR1 is LGHDT, CDR2 YNNKEL, per germline (reference sequence). The ends were cut back, 0 bases at V and 3 bases at J, with 5 bases in the middle. This CDR3 spans 13 amino acids. The CDR3 nucleotides read TGTGCCAGCAGCCAAGATCGGGACACTGAAGCTTTCTTT. Translating it yields CASSQDRDTEAFF.

The rearrangement uses TRBV7-9 and TRBJ2-7, with D maybe TRBD2 (6 bases). Germline lookup yields CDR1 SEHNR and CDR2 FQNEAQ (reference sequence). The CDR3 extends over 12 amino acids. V was cut by 8 bases and J by 9 bases, with 17 bases left in between. The DNA for the CDR3 is TGTGCCAGCTCCCCTTTTGTGGGGGGGCAGTACTTC. The encoded protein is CASSPFVGGQYF.

The chain couples TRBV5-1 to TRBJ1-1; D unresolved. From germline, CDR1 is SGHRS and CDR2 YFSETQ. The CDR3 sequence is 14 residues long. Trimming shortened V by 0 bases and J by 6 bases, and 12 bases separated the two germline ends. CDR3: CASSLGEGRSEAFF. The CDR3 DNA is TGCGCCAGCAGCTTGGGCGAGGGAAGATCTGAAGCTTTCTTT.

This sequence joins TRBV29-1 and TRBJ2-3, with 8 positions matching TRBD2. Trimming took 6 bases from V and 6 from J; bases not matched to a gene: 11. The CDR3 covers 14 residues. Per the germline V gene, CDR1 is SQVTM and CDR2 is ANQGSEA. In nucleotides, the CDR3 is TGCAGCGTGTTACCGAACCGGGGGGGGGATACGCAGTATTTT. Translated, it gives CSVLPNRGGDTQYF.

This chain joins TRBV28 and TRBJ2-1; no definite D call. The CDR3 runs 12 residues. Trimming cost V 3 bases and J 4 bases, with 4 bases left between them. Germline V gene lookup returns CDR1 MDHEN and CDR2 SYDVKM. CDR3 in amino acids: CASSFEYNEQFF. In DNA form, the CDR3 reads TGTGCCAGCAGTTTTGAGTACAATGAGCAGTTCTTC.

The V call is TRBV5-4, the J call TRBJ1-4; no definite D call. Trimming pared 2 bases from V and 7 bases from J, leaving 18 bases between. Per the germline V gene, CDR1 is SGHNT and CDR2 is YYREEE (reference sequence). The CDR3 is 16 residues long. The CDR3 sequence: CASSFRFGGGTEKLFF. The CDR3 DNA reads as TGTGCCAGCAGCTTTCGTTTCGGAGGCGGAACTGAAAAACTGTTTTTT.

The chain links TRBV5-5 to TRBJ1-4; maybe TRBD1 (5 bases). Trimming removed 0 bases at V and 5 bases at J, with 17 bases between. This CDR3 spans 17 amino acids. Germline V gene data show CDR1 as SGHKS and CDR2 as YYEKEE (reference sequence). Here the CDR3 reads CASSLVLWGVQNEKLFF. CDR3 in DNA: TGTGCCAGCAGCTTGGTTCTTTGGGGGGTTCAAAATGAAAAACTGTTTTTT.

The chain couples TRBV5-1 to TRBJ2-3, with D perhaps TRBD1 (6 bases). The germline V and J ends were trimmed by 1 base and 3 bases, with 18 bases remaining between them. Germline V gene sequence: CDR1 SGHRS, CDR2 YFSETQ. The CDR3 is 17 amino acids. CDR3: CASSLYVSGQGTDTQYF. Written as DNA, the CDR3 is TGCGCCAGCAGCTTGTACGTTTCGGGGCAGGGGACAGATACGCAGTATTTT.

The rearrangement joins TRBV7-2 to TRBJ2-2; D gene unclear. In germline, CDR1 is SGHTA, CDR2 FQGNSA. The ends were cut back, 2 bases at V and 1 base at J, with 14 bases in the middle. The CDR3 totals 17 residues. The CDR3: CASSLRGASGNTGELFF. The CDR3 nucleotides read TGTGCCAGCAGCTTAAGAGGCGCTTCCGGGAACACCGGGGAGCTGTTTTTT.

The sample holds many counts of this clone. The CDR3 region is CASSYSGTVTSPLHF. Here the CDR3 DNA reads TGTGCCAGCAGTTACTCCGGGACAGTTACTTCACCCCTCCACTTT. This chain joins TRBV6-5 and TRBJ1-6, with 7 bases matching TRBD1. In germline, CDR1 is MNHEY, CDR2 SVGAGI. Trimming at V came to 0 bases and at J to 9 bases, leaving 5 bases not matched to a gene. This CDR3 is built from 15 residues.

The rearrangement links TRBV7-7 to TRBJ2-3, with D perhaps TRBD1 (6 bases). The CDR3 runs to 14 residues. Germline values: CDR1 SSHAT, CDR2 FNYEAQ (reference sequence). Trimming took 2 bases from V and 4 from J, leaving 10 bases between them. The CDR3 nucleotides are TGTGCCAGCAGCTTACAACAGGGCTCAGATACGCAGTATTTT. Translating it yields CASSLQQGSDTQYF.

The gene calls are TRBV3-1 (or the pseudogene TRBV3-2) and TRBJ2-5, with D possibly TRBD2 on 6 matching bases. Per germline, CDR1 LGHDT and CDR2 YNNKEL (reference sequence). V lost 1 base and J lost 7, with 13 bases in between. The length of the CDR3 is 14 residues. The CDR3 DNA is TGTGCCAGCAGCCAAGGCCCCGCGGGGATGACCCAGTACTTC. Protein: CASSQGPAGMTQYF.

V gene TRBV10-1 combines with J gene TRBJ2-1, with 10 bases aligning to TRBD2. The germline CDR1 and CDR2 sequences are WNHNN and SYGVQD (reference sequence). V dropped 4 bases and J dropped 11; count of bases not matched to a gene: 11. This CDR3 spans 15 amino acids. CDR3 sequence reads: CASSAGTSAARQQFF. Written as DNA, the CDR3 is TGCGCCAGCAGTGCCGGGACTAGCGCCGCTCGGCAGCAGTTCTTC.

The chain carries TRBV5-6 and TRBJ2-7; 7 bases are a match to TRBD1. The V gene's germline CDR1 is SGHDT and CDR2 YYEEEE. J gave up 0 bases and V 5 bases, and 8 bases lay outside the gene matches. This CDR3 region has 15 residues. The CDR3 DNA reads TGTGCCAGCAGACGAAGGGGGCCCAGCTCCTACGAGCAGTACTTC. Its protein product is CASRRRGPSSYEQYF.

The V gene is TRBV2, the J gene TRBJ2-7; 9 bases fit TRBD1. The CDR3 is 15 residues long. Germline CDR1 and CDR2: SNHLY and FYNNEI. J gave up 0 bases and V 7 bases, and 7 bases lay outside the gene matches. The CDR3 reads CASIQQGAISYEQYF. The CDR3 coding sequence is TGTGCCAGCATCCAACAGGGGGCTATCTCCTACGAGCAGTACTTC.